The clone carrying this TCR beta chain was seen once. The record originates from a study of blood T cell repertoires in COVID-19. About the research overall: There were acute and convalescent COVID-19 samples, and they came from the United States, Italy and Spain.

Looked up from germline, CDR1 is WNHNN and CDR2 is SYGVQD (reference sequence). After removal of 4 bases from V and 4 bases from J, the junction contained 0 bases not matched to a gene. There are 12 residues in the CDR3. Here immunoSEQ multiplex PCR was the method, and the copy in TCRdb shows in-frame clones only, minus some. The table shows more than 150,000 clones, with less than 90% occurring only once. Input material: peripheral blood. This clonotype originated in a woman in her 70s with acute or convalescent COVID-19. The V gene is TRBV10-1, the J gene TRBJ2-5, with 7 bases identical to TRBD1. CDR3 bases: TGCGCCAGCAGTGCAGGGGGAGAGACCCAGTACTTC. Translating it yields CASSAGGETQYF.